Sequencing of this T cell receptor beta chain was carried out in a study of T cells after somatic rescue of genetic block. The method was immunoSEQ multiplex PCR; TCRdb's version includes in-frame clones alone and lacks a portion of them. The sample contains about 120,000 clones, 90% to 95% of which appear only once. V shed 1 base and J shed 6 bases, with 10 bases lying between them. This CDR3 region has 15 residues. Looked up from germline, CDR1 is LGHNA and CDR2 is YNFKEQ. Sequenced: peripheral blood mononuclear cells (PBMCs). The clonotype comes from a young woman. The rearrangement uses TRBV4-2 and TRBJ1-6; no definite D call. CDR3 protein: CASSQAEIFNSPLHF. The CDR3 DNA sequence: TGTGCCAGCAGCCAAGCGGAGATATTTAATTCACCCCTCCACTTT.